Below, 15 T cell receptor beta chains from the same sample are listed, as sequenced in a study of CD8 T cells in ankylosing spondylitis. Study results and caveats: Roughly 8 highly homologous variants made up a TCR beta motif, and this motif appeared characteristic of ankylosing spondylitis blood.

From the 5' RACE reads, TCRdb called clonotypes with MiXCR, one entry per CDR3 protein. The sample yields over 600,000 distinct CDR3 sequences, 15% to 20% seen once. Their cognate antigens are unknown. Sequencing was carried out using blood, either unsorted or a sorted T cell fraction (not recorded which). The source of these receptors is a male donor with ankylosing spondylitis.

This rearrangement joins TRBV6-1 to TRBJ2-2; 9 bases line up with TRBD1. CDR1 is MNHNS and CDR2 is SASEGT in the germline V gene. V was pared by 6 bases and J by 4 bases, with 18 bases of the junction left unmatched. CDR3 size: 19 residues. CDR3 DNA: TGTGCCAGCAGACACCGGGACAGGGCCCTGGACTGGGTCACCGGGGAGCTGTTTTTT. Protein sequence: CASRHRDRALDWVTGELFF.

The chain couples TRBV5-1 to TRBJ1-1; TRBD1 matches 8 bases. The CDR3 spans 15 residues. J was trimmed by 4 bases and V by 7 bases; bases with no gene match: 12. In germline, CDR1 is SGHRS, CDR2 YFSETQ. Here the CDR3 DNA reads TGCGCCAGCCAGATCTGGGGACAGGATGCCACTGAAGCTTTCTTT. Translating it yields CASQIWGQDATEAFF. Combining the CDR3 with reference TRBV5-1 and TRBJ1-1 gives the whole variable domain KAGVTQTPRYLIKTRGQQVTLSCSPISGHRSVSWYQQTPGQGLQFLFEYFSETQRNKGNFPGRFSGRQFSNSRSEMNVSTLELGDSALYLCASQIWGQDATEAFFGQGTRLTVV.

V gene TRBV30 combines with J gene TRBJ1-3; D gene ambiguous. The CDR3 is made up of 12 amino acids. Trimming took 0 bases from V and 8 from J, leaving 8 bases between them. CDR1 is GTSNPN, CDR2 SVGIG, per germline (reference sequence). The CDR3 spells CAWSVLGDTIYF. The CDR3 nucleotides are TGTGCCTGGAGTGTACTTGGGGACACCATATATTTT.

This clonotype showed up just a few times. The rearrangement joins TRBV3-1 to TRBJ2-1; 7 bases fit TRBD2. V gave up 0 bases and J gave up 1 base; unmatched junction bases: 9. CDR1 and CDR2 (germline): LGHDT, YNNKEL (reference sequence). The CDR3 length is 18 residues. The CDR3 region is CASSQETQRGPSYNEQFF. CDR3 nucleotide sequence: TGTGCCAGCAGCCAAGAAACGCAGCGGGGTCCTTCCTACAATGAGCAGTTCTTC.

A few counts support this clonotype. The chain links TRBV20-1 to TRBJ2-7; D may be TRBD1 (6 bases). Germline V gene sequence: CDR1 DFQATT, CDR2 SNEGSKA (reference sequence). This CDR3 comprises 14 residues. DNA for the CDR3: TGCAGCGCCTTTAGGACAGATGAGAGCTACGAGCAGTACTTC. Translating gives CSAFRTDESYEQYF.

This clonotype was found a few times. The CDR3 DNA reads TGCAGTGCGAGTTGGGACATAAGATCCTATGGCTATGGCTACACCTTC. It codes for CSASWDIRSYGYGYTF. This sequence joins TRBV20-1 and TRBJ1-2; D is perhaps TRBD1 (6 bases). CDR3 length equals 16 residues. Per the germline V gene, CDR1 is DFQATT and CDR2 is SNEGSKA (reference sequence). Trimming took 6 bases from V and 4 from J, leaving 24 bases between them.

This clonotype has just a few counts. CDR3 nucleotide sequence: TGTGCCAGCAGTTACTCGGTGACGGGCAGCACTGAAGCTTTCTTT. This sequence encodes CASSYSVTGSTEAFF. V and J are TRBV6-5 and TRBJ1-1; D is unresolved. Germline V gene lookup returns CDR1 MNHEY and CDR2 SVGAGI. The V end was cut by 0 bases, the J end by 4 bases, with 12 bases between. The CDR3 length is 15 residues.

V gene TRBV18 combines with J gene TRBJ2-1; 7 positions match TRBD2. CDR1 and CDR2 from the germline V gene are KGHSH and LQKENI. The CDR3 covers 16 residues. Trimming at V came to 2 bases and at J to 5 bases, leaving 9 bases not matched to a gene. The CDR3 DNA reads as TGTGCCAGCTCACCAGGGATCGGGAGGACCGACAATGAGCAGTTCTTC. Its translation is CASSPGIGRTDNEQFF.

This chain joins TRBV27 and TRBJ2-7; no clear D. The germline V gene has CDR1 MNHEY and CDR2 SMNVEV (reference sequence). Trimming removed 2 bases at V and 7 bases at J, with 12 bases between. This CDR3 comprises 13 residues. CDR3 sequence: CASSLTGPEEQYF. As DNA, the CDR3 is TGTGCCAGCAGTTTAACCGGGCCGGAGGAGCAGTACTTC.

The rearrangement joins TRBV20-1 to TRBJ1-5, with 7 positions matching TRBD1. J was trimmed by 5 bases and V by 5 bases; bases with no gene match: 9. The germline CDR1 and CDR2 sequences are DFQATT and SNEGSKA (reference sequence). The CDR3 sequence is 14 residues long. The DNA of the CDR3 is TGCAGTGCTTACGATGACAGGGCTCATCAGCCCCAGCATTTT. Its protein product is CSAYDDRAHQPQHF.

This clonotype was counted only a few times. The rearrangement links TRBV25-1 to TRBJ2-6, with D perhaps matching TRBD2 (6 bases). CDR1 and CDR2 from the germline V gene are MGHDK and SYGVNS. V lost 2 bases to trimming and J lost 2 bases, with 10 bases between them. The CDR3 has 16 amino acids. CDR3 protein: CASSETGLPGANVLTF. The CDR3 nucleotides read TGTGCCAGCAGTGAAACCGGACTACCTGGGGCCAACGTCCTGACTTTC.

The chain is built from TRBV28 and TRBJ2-2, with D possibly being TRBD1 or TRBD2 (5 bases each). The CDR3 extends over 17 amino acids. The V gene's germline CDR1 is MDHEN and CDR2 SYDVKM. The V end was cut by 2 bases, the J end by 3 bases, with 16 bases between. CDR3 amino acids: CASSLVFDSGYTGELFF. The CDR3 DNA reads as TGTGCCAGCAGTTTAGTGTTCGACAGCGGATACACCGGGGAGCTGTTTTTT. Filled out from reference TRBV28 and TRBJ2-2, the complete variable domain reads DVKVTQSSRYLVKRTGEKVFLECVQDMDHENMFWYRQDPGLGLRLIYFSYDVKMKEKGDIPEGYSVSREKKERFSLILESASTNQTSMYLCASSLVFDSGYTGELFFGEGSRLTVL.

This sequence joins TRBV5-1 and TRBJ2-1, with TRBD2 matching over 8 bases. From germline, CDR1 is SGHRS and CDR2 YFSETQ. This CDR3 region has 13 residues. V lost 4 bases and J lost 7; bases outside the gene matches: 4. CDR3 sequence: CASSLSGTNEQFF. In DNA, the CDR3 is TGCGCCAGCAGCCTTAGCGGGACTAATGAGCAGTTCTTC. Full variable domain (outside the CDR3, taken from reference TRBV5-1 and TRBJ2-1): KAGVTQTPRYLIKTRGQQVTLSCSPISGHRSVSWYQQTPGQGLQFLFEYFSETQRNKGNFPGRFSGRQFSNSRSEMNVSTLELGDSALYLCASSLSGTNEQFFGPGTRLTVL.

The rearrangement joins TRBV28 to TRBJ1-1; D is ambiguous. CDR1 is MDHEN, CDR2 SYDVKM, per germline. The CDR3 runs to 14 residues. V was shortened by 5 bases and J by 5 bases, with 15 bases between the two germline ends. DNA of the CDR3: TGTGCCAGCAGTCTAAGGGCGGAACGGACTGAAGCTTTCTTT. It is translated as CASSLRAERTEAFF.

In this sample, this clonotype turned up a few times. V is TRBV12-3 or TRBV12-4 and J is TRBJ1-1, with 7 bases fitting TRBD1. The CDR3 runs 15 residues. Unmatched junction bases numbered 7, after V lost 6 bases and J lost 0 bases. CDR3 nucleotide sequence: TGTGCCAGCAGAGACGGGACAGCATTGAACACTGAAGCTTTCTTT. Its protein is CASRDGTALNTEAFF.